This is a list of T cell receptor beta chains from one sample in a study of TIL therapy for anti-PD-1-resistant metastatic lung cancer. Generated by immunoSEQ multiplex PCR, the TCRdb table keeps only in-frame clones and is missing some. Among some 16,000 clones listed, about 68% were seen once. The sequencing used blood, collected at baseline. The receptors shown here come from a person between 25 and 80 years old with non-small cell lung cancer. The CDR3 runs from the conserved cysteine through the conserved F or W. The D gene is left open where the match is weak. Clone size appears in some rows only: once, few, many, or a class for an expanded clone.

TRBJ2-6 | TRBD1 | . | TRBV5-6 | CASSRLPGQTSGANVLTF | TGTGCCAGCAGCCGCCTTCCGGGACAGACCTCTGGGGCCAACGTCCTGACTTTC
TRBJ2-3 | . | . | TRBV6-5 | CATLRGTDTQYF | TGTGCCACCCTCAGGGGAACAGATACGCAGTATTTT
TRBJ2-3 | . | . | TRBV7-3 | CASRSHGTDTQYF | TGTGCCAGCAGGTCCCACGGCACAGATACGCAGTATTTT
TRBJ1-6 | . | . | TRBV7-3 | CASSLIESSPLHF | TGTGCCAGCAGCTTAATTGAGAGTTCACCCCTCCACTTT
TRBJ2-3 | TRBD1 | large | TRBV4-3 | CASSPSFTGGSTDTQYF | TGCGCCAGCAGCCCGTCCTTCACAGGGGGAAGCACAGATACGCAGTATTTT
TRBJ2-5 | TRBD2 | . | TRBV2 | CASSPTRGGETQYF | TGTGCCAGCAGTCCCACCCGGGGGGGAGAGACCCAGTACTTC
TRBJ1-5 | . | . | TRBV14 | CASSPRGEEQPQHF | TGTGCCAGCAGCCCCCGAGGGGAAGAACAGCCCCAGCATTTT
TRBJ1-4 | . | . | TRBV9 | CASSVGGHNEKLFF | TGTGCCAGCAGCGTGGGGGGCCATAATGAAAAACTGTTTTTT
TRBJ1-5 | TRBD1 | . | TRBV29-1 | CSVGTGSNQPQHF | TGCAGCGTAGGGACAGGGAGCAATCAGCCCCAGCATTTT
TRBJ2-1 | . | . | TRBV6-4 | CASSVEGGGRNEQFF | TGTGCCAGCAGTGTAGAGGGGGGGGGAAGGAATGAGCAGTTCTTC
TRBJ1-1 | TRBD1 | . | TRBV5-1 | CASSEQGRGTEAFF | TGCGCCAGCAGCGAACAGGGGAGGGGGACTGAAGCTTTCTTT
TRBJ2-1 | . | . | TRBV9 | CASSATTGLGEQFF | TGTGCCAGCAGCGCCACTACAGGGCTCGGCGAGCAGTTCTTC
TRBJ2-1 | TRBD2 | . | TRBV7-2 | CASSLVTSRNNEQFF | TGTGCCAGCAGCTTAGTGACTAGCCGTAACAATGAGCAGTTCTTC
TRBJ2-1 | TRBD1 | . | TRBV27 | CASSPGTGRNNEQFF | TGTGCCAGCAGCCCCGGGACAGGGCGAAACAATGAGCAGTTCTTC
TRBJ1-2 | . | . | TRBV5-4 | CASSKEGSYGYTF | TGTGCCAGCAGCAAGGAGGGGAGTTATGGCTACACCTTC
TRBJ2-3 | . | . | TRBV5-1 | CASSHSSGTDTQYF | TGCGCCAGCAGTCATAGTTCTGGCACAGATACGCAGTATTTT
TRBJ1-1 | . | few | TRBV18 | CASSPGSSARDTEAFF | TGTGCCAGCTCACCCGGCAGCTCAGCACGGGACACTGAAGCTTTCTTT
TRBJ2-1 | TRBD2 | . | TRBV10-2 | CASRIAGGQNEQFF | TGCGCCAGCAGAATAGCGGGGGGACAGAATGAGCAGTTCTTC
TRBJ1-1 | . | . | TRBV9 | CAREQYRDRDTEAFF | TGTGCCAGGGAACAGTACAGGGATAGGGATACTGAAGCTTTCTTT
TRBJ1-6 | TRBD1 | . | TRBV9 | CASSPGTGFNSPLHF | TGTGCCAGCAGCCCCGGGACAGGCTTTAATTCACCCCTCCACTTT
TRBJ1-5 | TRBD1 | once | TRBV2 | CASSLGTTGGIQPQHF | TGTGCCAGCAGTCTAGGGACGACAGGGGGGATTCAGCCCCAGCATTTT
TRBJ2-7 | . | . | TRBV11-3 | CASSLRSHEQYF | TGTGCCAGCAGCTTGCGAAGCCACGAGCAGTACTTC
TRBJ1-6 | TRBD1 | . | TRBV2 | CASSGTGTGLSPLHF | TGTGCCAGCAGTGGGACCGGGACAGGGTTATCACCCCTCCACTTT
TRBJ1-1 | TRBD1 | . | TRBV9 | CASSVDTGGHTEAFF | TGTGCCAGCAGCGTAGACACAGGGGGCCACACTGAAGCTTTCTTT
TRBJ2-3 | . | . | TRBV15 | CATSRGGDVNTQYF | TGTGCCACCAGTAGGGGGGGGGATGTAAATACGCAGTATTTT
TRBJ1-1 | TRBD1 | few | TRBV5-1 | CASRRGQGYRTLTEAFF | TGCGCCAGCAGGAGGGGACAGGGATACCGCACCCTCACCGAAGCTTTCTTT
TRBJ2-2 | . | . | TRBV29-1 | CSVPSSGELFF | TGCAGCGTTCCCAGCAGCGGGGAGCTGTTTTTT
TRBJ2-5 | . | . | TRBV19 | CASNQGRQETQYF | TGTGCCAGTAACCAGGGGCGGCAAGAGACCCAGTACTTC
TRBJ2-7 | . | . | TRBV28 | CASSLNMGLYEQYF | TGTGCCAGCAGTTTAAATATGGGGTTATACGAGCAGTACTTC
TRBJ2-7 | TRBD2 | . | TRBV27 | CASTGLAGSSEQYF | TGTGCCAGCACCGGACTAGCAGGGTCCAGTGAGCAGTACTTC
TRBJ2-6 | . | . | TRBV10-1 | CASSDGPLGSGANVLTF | TGCGCCAGCAGTGACGGGCCGCTCGGCTCTGGGGCCAACGTCCTGACTTTC
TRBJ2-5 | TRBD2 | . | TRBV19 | CASSIDDSGGLETQYF | TGTGCCAGTAGTATAGATGATAGCGGGGGGCTTGAGACCCAGTACTTC
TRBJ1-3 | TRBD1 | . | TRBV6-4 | CASSEVGSGGSGNTIYF | TGTGCCAGCAGTGAAGTCGGATCAGGGGGTAGTGGAAACACCATATATTTT
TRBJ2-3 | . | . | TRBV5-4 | CASSLVWGAGTDTQYF | TGTGCCAGCAGCTTGGTCTGGGGGGCTGGCACAGATACGCAGTATTTT
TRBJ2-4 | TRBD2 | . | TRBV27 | CASSTFSGGEAKNIQYF | TGTGCCAGCAGTACTTTTAGCGGGGGGGAGGCCAAAAACATTCAGTACTTC
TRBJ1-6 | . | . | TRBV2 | CASSNFGQFNSPLHF | TGTGCCAGCAGTAACTTTGGACAGTTTAATTCACCCCTCCACTTT
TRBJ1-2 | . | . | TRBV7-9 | CASSLVAGIYGYTF | TGTGCCAGCAGCTTAGTGGCAGGGATATACGGCTACACCTTC
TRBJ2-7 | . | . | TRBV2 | CASSTREDRVDFYEQYF | TGTGCCAGCAGTACCCGGGAGGACAGGGTAGATTTCTACGAGCAGTACTTC
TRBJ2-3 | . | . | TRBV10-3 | CAISYTDTQYF | TGTGCCATCAGTTACACAGATACGCAGTATTTT
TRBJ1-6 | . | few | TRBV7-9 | CASSLGGGLVHF | TGTGCCAGCAGCCTGGGCGGAGGCCTTGTCCACTTT
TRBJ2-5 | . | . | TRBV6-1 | CASSEEPGNQETQYF | TGTGCCAGCAGTGAAGAACCAGGGAACCAAGAGACCCAGTACTTC